This T cell receptor beta chain was sequenced during a study of blood T cell repertoires in COVID-19. The method was immunoSEQ multiplex PCR; TCRdb's version includes in-frame clones alone and lacks a portion of them. Among some 300,000 clones listed, more than 70% were seen once. CDR1 and CDR2 (germline): SGDLS, YYNGEE. V dropped 3 bases and J dropped 10 bases, with 17 bases sitting between them. CDR3 size: 15 residues. A single count supports this clone. The source material was peripheral blood. The clonotype comes from a woman younger than 45 who had recovered from COVID-19. The genes are TRBV9 and TRBJ1-6; D possibly corresponds to TRBD1 (6 bases). CDR3 bases: TGTGCCAGCAGCGCGTGGGGGGGGCAAGAGTCACCCCTCCACTTT. Translation gives CASSAWGGQESPLHF.